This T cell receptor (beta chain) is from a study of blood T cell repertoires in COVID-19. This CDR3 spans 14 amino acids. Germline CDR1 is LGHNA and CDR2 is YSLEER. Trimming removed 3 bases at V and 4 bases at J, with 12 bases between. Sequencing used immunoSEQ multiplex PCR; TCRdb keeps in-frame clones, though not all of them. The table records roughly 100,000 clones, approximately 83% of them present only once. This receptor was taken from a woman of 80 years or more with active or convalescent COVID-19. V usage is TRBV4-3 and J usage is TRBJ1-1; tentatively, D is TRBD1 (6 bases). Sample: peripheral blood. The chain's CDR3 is CASSHEGEGTEAFF. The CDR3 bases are TGCGCCAGCAGCCACGAGGGGGAGGGCACTGAAGCTTTCTTT.